The 10 T cell receptor beta chains in this list originate from one sample, sequenced in a study of regulatory T cells in long-lasting Graves disease (dated by TCRdb to 2020 to 2023). Receptor libraries were prepared by multiplex PCR. Data came from an Illumina HiSeq 4000. iRepertoire HTBI primers and Arm-PCR amplification of CDR3 regions were used to construct TCR beta libraries. TCRdb handled the public reads itself, with Q25 trimming in fastp and clone calling in MiXCR, and kept productive beta chains. Each entry merges the rows of one CDR3 protein and shows their most common DNA and genes. The sample table records 400,000 to 450,000 distinct CDR3 sequences; under 15% of these occur just once. In total, the top ten clones hold around 17% of the sample. The sample's time point label, in plain terms: newly diagnosed GD, antithyroid drugs for less than 3 months. For both TCR sequencing and RNA sequencing, RNA was extracted from PBMCs using TRIzol.

The sample was also linked to a second study, of T cells in Graves' hyperthyroidism and ophthalmopathy.

Material: peripheral blood mononuclear cells (PBMCs), obtained at new diagnosis, from a patient treated with antithyroid drugs. Source of these receptors: a woman in her twenties or thirties with Graves disease. Donor details come from another sample of the same person, matched by shared clones.

The table lists this clonotype with many counts. The gene calls are TRBV7-2 and TRBJ2-6; 8 bases line up with TRBD1. CDR3 size: 16 residues. J lost 2 bases, V lost 5 bases, and 5 bases had no gene match. Germline CDR1 and CDR2: SGHTA and FQGNSA. The CDR3 sequence is CASSRPGQAGANVLTF. The CDR3 coding sequence is TGTGCCAGCAGCCGACCGGGACAGGCTGGGGCCAACGTCCTGACTTTC.

This chain connects TRBV7-9 to TRBJ1-4, with D possibly being TRBD1 (5 bases). Germline-derived CDR1 and CDR2 are SEHNR and FQNEAQ (reference sequence). V dropped 1 base and J dropped 4 bases, with 13 bases sitting between them. This CDR3 is built from 16 residues. The CDR3 spells CASSLDSGAVNEKLFF. The CDR3, as DNA: TGTGCCAGCAGCTTAGATAGCGGGGCTGTTAATGAAAAACTGTTTTTT. The whole variable domain, remainder taken from reference TRBV7-9 and TRBJ1-4, is DTGVSQNPRHKITKRGQNVTFRCDPISEHNRLYWYRQTLGQGPEFLTYFQNEAQLEKSRLLSDRFSAERPKGSFSTLEIQRTEQGDSAMYLCASSLDSGAVNEKLFFGSGTQLSVL.

On this clonotype: This could be a read error, since a much larger clone is one nucleotide away. The V call is TRBV7-9, the J call TRBJ2-6; D might be TRBD2 (6 bases). The germline V gene encodes CDR1 SEHNR and CDR2 FQNEAQ (reference sequence). This CDR3 has 18 amino acids. CDR3 protein: CANSSPGLTLSGANVLTF. The CDR3, as DNA: TGTGCCAACAGCTCCCCGGGACTCACCCTCTCTGGGGCCAACGTCCTGACTTTC.

The table lists this clonotype with many counts. V usage is TRBV27 and J usage is TRBJ2-1; D could derive from TRBD1 or TRBD2 (5 bases each). The CDR3 sequence is 10 residues long. Trimming took off 11 bases at V and 15 bases at J, with 17 bases between the two ends. Germline V gives CDR1 MNHEY, CDR2 SMNVEV (reference sequence). The CDR3 loop reads CAAGAPAGFF. DNA of the CDR3: TGTGCCGCCGGGGCCCCCGCCGGGTTCTTC.

This clonotype was counted only a few times. The chain combines TRBV5-5 with TRBJ2-5, with D perhaps being TRBD1 or TRBD2 (6 bases each). The CDR3 has 14 residues. Germline CDR1 reads SGHKS; CDR2 reads YYEKEE (reference sequence). Trimming pared 5 bases from V and 4 bases from J, leaving 15 bases between. The CDR3 region is CASRSLQGGETQYF. The CDR3, as DNA: TGTGCCAGCAGATCACTACAGGGAGGAGAGACCCAGTACTTC.

This clonotype was counted once. CDR3 region: CASSQNLAFFNEQFF. In nucleotides, the CDR3 is TGTGCCAGCAGCCAGAATCTAGCCTTTTTCAATGAGCAGTTCTTC. The rearrangement uses TRBV14 and TRBJ2-1, with D possibly matching TRBD2 (5 bases). Trimming removed 3 bases at V and 6 bases at J, with 15 bases between. CDR1 and CDR2 from the germline V gene are SGHDN and FVKESK. The CDR3 consists of 15 residues.

This clonotype was observed many times. The chain carries TRBV11-3 and TRBJ2-3; 12 bases map to TRBD2. TRBJ2-1 matches the DNA end more closely, so the J call is doubtful. CDR1 and CDR2 from the germline V gene are SGHNT and YENEEA. The CDR3 extends over 15 amino acids. The CDR3 bases are TGTGCCAGCAGCACCGGACTAGCGGGATCCCGGGAGCAGTTCTTC. Its protein product is CASSTGLAGSREQFF.

This clonotype was counted only a few times. V usage is TRBV13 and J usage is TRBJ2-4; 7 bases map to TRBD1. From germline, CDR1 is PRHDT and CDR2 FYEKMQ (reference sequence). CDR3 length equals 12 residues. Trimming removed 5 bases from V and 12 bases from J; junction bases left unmatched: 7. This CDR3 is CASSRGRSAQYF. The CDR3 DNA reads TGTGCCAGCAGCAGGGGGCGATCGGCTCAGTACTTC.

In the case of this clonotype: This is likely a read error, given that the CDR3 carries no conserved phenylalanine or tryptophan at its end. This chain links TRBV11-2 with TRBJ2-7; D is perhaps TRBD1 or TRBD2 (5 bases each). The CDR3 length is 15 residues. V gave up 2 bases and J gave up 5 bases, with 16 bases separating them. Germline lookup yields CDR1 SGHAT and CDR2 FQNNGV. In DNA, the CDR3 is TGTGCCAGCAGCTTAACGGCAGGGACCACCCACGAGCAGTACCTC. This translates into CASSLTAGTTHEQYL.

This clonotype showed up many times. The chain couples TRBV6-1 to TRBJ2-7; 9 bases are shared with TRBD1. The CDR3 is made up of 15 amino acids. Germline CDR1 and CDR2: MNHNS and SASEGT. Trimming at V came to 10 bases and at J to 1 base, leaving 11 bases not matched to a gene. In nucleotides, the CDR3 is TGTGCCATTCGATTCGGACAGGGGAGTTCCTACGAGCAGTACTTC. As protein: CAIRFGQGSSYEQYF.